These T cell receptor beta chains were read from a single sample in a study of control samples from healthy donors and cancer patients. Repertoires were generated with immunoSEQ multiplex PCR, while TCRdb's copy carries only in-frame clones and drops some. The sample has approximately 100,000 clones; 70% to 90% are singletons. The sample consisted of blood. The receptors originated from a woman aged 40 to 50 in good health. CDR3s include the opening cysteine and the closing phenylalanine or tryptophan.

v_gene	j_gene	CDR3aa
TRBV6-6	TRBJ2-3	CASRDRETSTDTQYF
TRBV24-1	TRBJ1-2	CATSGGQGKDYGYTF
TRBV11-3	TRBJ2-7	CASSLEDRMSYGQYF
TRBV6-6	TRBJ1-4	CASSISRVPRGKLFF
TRBV7-9	TRBJ1-1	CASSPVGGSNTEAFF
TRBV6-5	TRBJ2-3	CASTDSSTDTQYF
TRBV7-2	TRBJ2-2	CASSLDGVTGELFF
TRBV4-3	TRBJ2-1	CASSQEGGNEQFF
TRBV7-3	TRBJ2-2	CASSLRTGTGKTGELFF
TRBV30	TRBJ2-5	CAWSVSGSLPQETQYF
TRBV29-1	TRBJ2-5	CSVGNVGMVQRGGKETQYF
TRBV14	TRBJ2-7	CASSQVRGVEQYF
TRBV19	TRBJ1-5	CASSIHYMNQPQHF
TRBV5-1	TRBJ2-5	CASSLGLVGRQETQYF
TRBV7-3	TRBJ2-3	CASSVMGRSGGAGDTQYF
TRBV7-2	TRBJ2-7	CASSLAYRDEQYF
TRBV19	TRBJ1-5	CASSMAGLNNQPQHF
TRBV6-6	TRBJ2-3	CASSRGTQSTDTQYF
TRBV14	TRBJ1-1	CASSQGQSNTEAFF
TRBV6-2/TRBV6-3	TRBJ2-1	CASSYRASLDNEQFF
TRBV7-8	TRBJ2-3	CASSLRLRSTDTQYF
TRBV18	TRBJ2-7	CASSPPQGTGEQYF
TRBV10-1	TRBJ2-1	CASSDPPRDEQFF
TRBV5-1	TRBJ2-5	CASSMIAGGQETQYF
TRBV9	TRBJ2-1	CASSVVSSGASYNEQFF
TRBV2	TRBJ2-3	CASRADVHTQYF
TRBV2	TRBJ1-1	CASSVQGAEAFF
TRBV6-2/TRBV6-3	TRBJ1-1	CASSPTGRLAFF
TRBV6-6	TRBJ2-7	CASSPGTGTFYEQYF
TRBV3-1/TRBV3-2	TRBJ1-1	CASTRQGAGTEAFF
TRBV5-1	TRBJ2-2	CASSLQNTNTGELFF
TRBV9	TRBJ1-3	CASSVAGTGGFNTIYF
TRBV9	TRBJ2-2	CASSVGTSGVLGELFF
TRBV6-2/TRBV6-3	TRBJ2-3	CASSVGLAWTDTQYF
TRBV6-5	TRBJ1-5	CASSSREGQPQHF
TRBV30	TRBJ2-3	CAWRDRTVNTQYF
TRBV5-1	TRBJ2-1	CASSPDRALPDQTEQFF
TRBV27	TRBJ1-4	CASSLGPGSWELFF
TRBV29-1	TRBJ1-2	CSVWGQGAYGYTF
TRBV11-3	TRBJ1-1	CASSSTRRTVRDTEAFF
TRBV20-1	TRBJ1-2	CSAKADHGYTF
TRBV27	TRBJ1-1	CASRGGNTEAFF